The T cell receptor beta chain described here comes from a study of T cell clones after liver transplantation (dated by TCRdb to the late 2010s). Regarding the research as a whole: The samples were obtained from ITN030ST, a randomized trial that attempted immunosuppression withdrawal within 2 years after liver transplantation. Donor-reactive T cell clones were identified using TCRbeta sequencing after a pre-transplant mixed lymphocyte reaction and were then followed in post-transplant blood. As an antigen-independent comparator for donor-reactive sequences, third party-reactive TCRbeta sequences were also identified from pre-transplant MLRs. Of the eight recipients, a few were HCV-positive, while the remaining recipients had been transplanted for non-autoimmune, non-viral indications. No induction therapy was given to the subjects, and standard immunosuppression was administered until randomization at 12-24 months post-transplant. Tolerance meant complete immunosuppression withdrawal for at least one year without liver enzymes rising beyond twice the upper limit of normal. Blood samples were collected pre-transplant, pre-randomization before withdrawal, and post-randomization after either full withdrawal or failed withdrawal. The study cohort included 8 liver transplant recipients, of whom 3 were classified as tolerant and 5 as non-tolerant.

High-throughput TCRbeta CDR3 sequencing of frozen genomic DNA was performed by immunoSEQ, including PCR amplification, mapping, bias correction and internal controls. Under the source paper's analysis protocol: Productive rearrangements were retained, and unique TCRbeta sequences were defined by the CDR3 nucleotide sequence together with the V and J gene. For classification of a sequence as donor-reactive, at least 5-fold expansion in CFSE-low cells relative to unstimulated pre-transplant cells and a frequency of at least 0.01% were required. Minimum frequency thresholds were set for each subject based on the unstimulated sample with the lowest template count, ensuring at least 90% detection power. Jensen-Shannon divergence between the top 1000 TCRbeta sequences post- versus pre-transplant served as the measure of repertoire turnover. Two-sided Fisher's exact tests were used to test for changes in the detection of donor-reactive sequences. TCRdb stores this immuneACCESS table with in-frame sequences only. Part of the clones is absent; in the studies checked, under half of the shortfall reflects unresolved V genes, and no reason is known for the rest. For V, J and clone size, that table is used; D and trimming come from the DNA. Recorded for this sample are thousands of clones; over 70% of them occurred a single time. Of the sample, about 13% falls within the top ten clones.

Unstimulated PBMCs, after thawing, were stained for CD3, CD4 and CD8 and then FACS-sorted into CD3+CD4+ and CD3+CD8+ populations. All 8 studied subjects were randomized to withdrawal of immunosuppression. The Qiagen DNeasy Blood and Tissue Kit was used to isolate genomic DNA. General findings and caveats noted by the study authors: The decline in donor-reactive sequences exceeded the decline in third party-reactive sequences, suggesting partial antigen-specific deletion that was unrelated to withdrawal success. Without allograft tissue specimens, donor-reactive T cells may have migrated into the graft rather than being deleted. In two subjects, low numbers of available donor cells limited the measurable donor-reactive repertoire. Circulating donor-reactive CD4 TCRbeta sequences fell significantly post-transplant in most of the 8 subjects, irrespective of tolerance or HCV status. Because of small, heterogeneous patient numbers and non-standardized post-transplant time points, the conclusions were only preliminary. Once repertoire turnover was taken into account, donor-reactive detection showed a significant reduction for CD4 in 7 of 8 subjects and for CD8 in 8 of 8.

Of note for this clone: Which antigen it targets is not known. One base away there is no much larger clone; base qualities are not given.

The sequencing here drew on CD8+ T cells from blood, taken roughly 3.5 years after liver transplant. The sequence came from a human patient who received a liver transplant. After a transplant, some of the T cells may come from the graft donor.

The sequence in DNA is TGTGCCAGCAGTTTGGACAGGGGGCACGTAAAACTGTTTTTT. It translates as CASSLDRGHVKLFF. The rearrangement joined TRBV27 to TRBJ1-4, and TRBD1 aligns with 11 junction nucleotides. CDR1 is given as MNHEY and CDR2 as SMNVEV, both from the germline V gene (reference sequence). Including the terminal cysteine and phenylalanine, the CDR3 comprises 14 residues. Only the CDR3 part of the read is kept: 42 bases, read in frame from the first base. Here V drops 3 bases and J drops 10 bases, and the junction holds 4 bases not matched to any gene.